This TCR beta chain was observed in a study of T-cell memory formation after mild COVID-19. General study findings and limits: There were some responding clones in pre-infection memory, which suggested that cross-reactive memory had joined. Of the contracting clones, CD4+ ones lay mainly in CM and EM, and CD8+ ones in EMRA.

Germline loops: CDR1 KGHDR, CDR2 SFDVKD. The CDR3 spans 16 residues. Losses at the gene ends were 3 bases for V and 2 bases for J; bases not matched to a gene: 8. TCRdb fed the 5' RACE reads into MiXCR, producing one record per CDR3 protein. The table lists 400,000 or so distinct CDR3 sequences, about 20% of them singletons. Points on this clonotype: The antigen is not known.

Sample: PBMCs or a T cell subset sorted from them (not recorded which). This sequence was found in an adult woman who had mild COVID-19 (a few samples of this study predate the infection). Cell type and time point are not known. The chain carries TRBV24-1 and TRBJ2-7; TRBD1 matches at 8 bases. CDR3 protein: CATSDRSGTGTYEQYF. CDR3 in DNA: TGTGCCACCAGTGATAGATCCGGGACAGGAACCTACGAGCAGTACTTC.